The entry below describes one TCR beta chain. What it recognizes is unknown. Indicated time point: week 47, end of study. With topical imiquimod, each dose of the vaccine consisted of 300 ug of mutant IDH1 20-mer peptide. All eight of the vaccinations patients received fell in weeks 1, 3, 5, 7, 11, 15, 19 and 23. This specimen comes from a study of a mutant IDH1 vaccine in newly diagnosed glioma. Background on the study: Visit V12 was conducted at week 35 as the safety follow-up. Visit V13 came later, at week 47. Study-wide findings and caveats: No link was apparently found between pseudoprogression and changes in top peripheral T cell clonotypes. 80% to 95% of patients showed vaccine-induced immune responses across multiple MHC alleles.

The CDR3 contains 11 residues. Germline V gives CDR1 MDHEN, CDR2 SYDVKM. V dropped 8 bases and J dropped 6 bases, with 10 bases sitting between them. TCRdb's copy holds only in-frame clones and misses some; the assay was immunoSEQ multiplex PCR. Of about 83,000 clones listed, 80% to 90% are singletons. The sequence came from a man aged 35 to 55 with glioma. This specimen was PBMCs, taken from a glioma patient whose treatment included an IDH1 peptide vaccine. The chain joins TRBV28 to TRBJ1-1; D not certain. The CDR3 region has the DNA TGTGCCAGCTTAACCTGGGCTGAAGCTTTCTTT. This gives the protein CASLTWAEAFF. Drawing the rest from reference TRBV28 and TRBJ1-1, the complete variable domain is DVKVTQSSRYLVKRTGEKVFLECVQDMDHENMFWYRQDPGLGLRLIYFSYDVKMKEKGDIPEGYSVSREKKERFSLILESASTNQTSMYLCASLTWAEAFFGQGTRLTVV.